Listed below are T cell receptor beta chains from one sample, sequenced in a study of spatial heterogeneity in lung cancer. TCRdb called the 5' RACE reads again in MiXCR, with one record for every CDR3 protein. The sample contains over 7,500 distinct CDR3 sequences, approximately 8.6% of which appear only once. The source material was PBMCs, sampled at surgery. The receptors stem from a male donor with early-stage non-small cell lung cancer. CDR3s include the opening cysteine and the closing phenylalanine or tryptophan. Each record gives: D gene, V gene, clone size, J gene, CDR3 DNA, CDR3 protein. A D gene is named only where the DNA matches it firmly. For some rows the clone size is stated as once, few or many, or as a class when expanded; others skip it.

.	TRBV5-1	many	TRBJ2-5	TGCGCCAGCAGCTTCACAGGGGAGACCCAGTACTTC	CASSFTGETQYF
.	TRBV29-1	medium-sized	TRBJ2-5	TGCAGCGTTGCGGCAGGATCGGGACAAGAGACCCAGTACTTC	CSVAAGSGQETQYF
.	TRBV12-3/TRBV12-4	many	TRBJ1-5	TGTGCCAGCAGTTTAGTAAGAGATCAGCCCCAGCATTTT	CASSLVRDQPQHF
.	TRBV5-1	many	TRBJ2-3	TGCGCCAGCAGCCCCGACCAGAACACAGATACGCAGTATTTT	CASSPDQNTDTQYF
.	TRBV5-1	many	TRBJ2-5	TGCGCCAGCAGCTTGGTGGGCGGAGAGACCCAGTACTTC	CASSLVGGETQYF
TRBD2	TRBV2	many	TRBJ2-1	TGTGCCAGCAGTGAAGCGACTAGCGGACCCTACAATGAGCAGTTCTTC	CASSEATSGPYNEQFF
.	TRBV4-1	large	TRBJ1-5	TGCGCCAGCAGCCAAGAATTCGTCAATCAGCCCCAGCATTTT	CASSQEFVNQPQHF
.	TRBV7-2	many	TRBJ2-7	TGTGCCAGCAGCCCCCCAGCAGCCGACGAGCAGTACTTC	CASSPPAADEQYF
.	TRBV6-1	many	TRBJ2-7	TGTGCCAGCAGGGCGTTTGGACAGAAACGTAACTACGAGCAGTACTTC	CASRAFGQKRNYEQYF
TRBD1	TRBV2	few	TRBJ1-1	TGTGCCAGCAGCGTACAGGGGGCCGCGTCCGGAGCTTTCTTT	CASSVQGAASGAFF
TRBD2	TRBV7-3	many	TRBJ2-3	TGTGCCAGCAGCAGGACTAGCGGGAAAGGCACAGATACGCAGTATTTT	CASSRTSGKGTDTQYF
.	TRBV19	medium-sized	TRBJ2-1	TGTGCCAGTAGTATAGAAGGGAGGAGCGGAAGTCCGTTCTTC	CASSIEGRSGSPFF
.	TRBV5-1	.	TRBJ1-1	TGCGCCAGCAGCTTTACGTTGAACACTGAAGCTTTCTTT	CASSFTLNTEAFF
.	TRBV10-1	many	TRBJ1-1	TGCGCCAGCAGTGATGCAGCGAACACTGAAGCTTTCTTT	CASSDAANTEAFF
.	TRBV24-1	few	TRBJ2-3	TGTGCCACCAGTGATTTGGGGGTAGACGGCACAGATACGCAGTATTTT	CATSDLGVDGTDTQYF
.	TRBV9	many	TRBJ1-2	TGTGCCAGCAGCGCAGGGTCGGGACACTATGGCTACACCTTC	CASSAGSGHYGYTF
TRBD1	TRBV28	many	TRBJ2-7	TGTGCCAGCAGTGTACCGGGACAGGGGGCTAACGAGCAGTACTTC	CASSVPGQGANEQYF
TRBD2	TRBV9	many	TRBJ2-2	TGTGCCAGCAGCCCAGGAGCGGGAGGGCCTTTTAACGGGGAGCTGTTTTTT	CASSPGAGGPFNGELFF
TRBD1	TRBV19	.	TRBJ1-2	TGTGCCAGTAGTATCTCGACAGGGAGCTATGGCTACACCTTC	CASSISTGSYGYTF
.	TRBV20-1	many	TRBJ2-7	TGCAGTGCCGCTGACAGTAACCTCGCGGGACGGTACGAGCAGTACTTC	CSAADSNLAGRYEQYF
TRBD1	TRBV3-1	medium-sized	TRBJ2-7	TGTGCCAGCAGCCAAGCGCTGGGACAGACCTCCTACGAGCAGTACTTC	CASSQALGQTSYEQYF
.	TRBV19	.	TRBJ2-5	TGTGCCAGTAGCGGGACACACCAAGAGACCCAGTACTTC	CASSGTHQETQYF
TRBD1	TRBV5-4	.	TRBJ1-2	TGTGCCAGCAGCTTGGCTGGGACAGGAAATACCTATGGCTACACCTTC	CASSLAGTGNTYGYTF
TRBD1	TRBV5-1	many	TRBJ2-1	TGCGCCAGCAGCACAGGACAGGGGGACTACAATGAGCAGTTCTTC	CASSTGQGDYNEQFF
.	TRBV29-1	many	TRBJ2-1	TGCAGCGTTGAAACGGCAGGGAAGAATGAGCAGTTCTTC	CSVETAGKNEQFF
TRBD2	TRBV6-1	many	TRBJ2-7	TGTGCCAGCAGCATGACTAGCGCTACCTACGAGCAGTACTTC	CASSMTSATYEQYF
.	TRBV7-2	many	TRBJ1-1	TGTGCCAGCAGCCCAGGGGTAATCTTTGAGAACACTGAAGCTTTCTTT	CASSPGVIFENTEAFF
.	TRBV13	.	TRBJ2-3	TGTGCCAGCAGCTTCGAAGGGAAGGGCACAGATACGCAGTATTTT	CASSFEGKGTDTQYF
.	TRBV7-9	.	TRBJ1-1	TGTGCCAGCAGCTTGGTGGGGAGGGAGACTGAAGCTTTCTTT	CASSLVGRETEAFF
.	TRBV5-1	.	TRBJ1-1	TGCGCCAGCCGTATACGGACGAACACTGAAGCTTTCTTT	CASRIRTNTEAFF
.	TRBV6-5	many	TRBJ2-7	TGTGCCAGCAGTTACGAAGATACCTCCTACGAGCAGTACTTC	CASSYEDTSYEQYF
.	TRBV12-3/TRBV12-4	.	TRBJ2-1	TGTGCCAGCAGCCTCACTAGCTCCAATGAGCAGTTCTTC	CASSLTSSNEQFF
.	TRBV29-1	.	TRBJ2-3	TGCAGCGTTGAATCGGGGCGGCCGATGTATTTT	CSVESGRPMYF
.	TRBV7-9	.	TRBJ2-2	TGTGCCAGCAGCCGCCTAGGCAGGGAGAACACCGGGGAGCTGTTTTTT	CASSRLGRENTGELFF
TRBD1	TRBV5-1	many	TRBJ1-5	TGCGCCAGCAGCTTGGGGGGACAGGGAAATCAGCCCCAGCATTTT	CASSLGGQGNQPQHF
TRBD2	TRBV7-2	many	TRBJ2-1	TGTGCCAGCAGCTTACTAGCGGGTTCCTACAATGAGCAGTTCTTC	CASSLLAGSYNEQFF
.	TRBV20-1	many	TRBJ2-1	TGCAGTGCTAGAGAGGGAGGCGAAAATGAGCAGTTCTTC	CSAREGGENEQFF
.	TRBV24-1	many	TRBJ2-1	TGTGCCACCAGTGATGCCCGAAGCTCCTACAATGAGCAGTTCTTC	CATSDARSSYNEQFF
.	TRBV7-2	many	TRBJ1-1	TGTGCCAGCAGCTCCCAGATTAGGGGAGCTTTCTTT	CASSSQIRGAFF
.	TRBV7-9	many	TRBJ2-7	TGTGCCAGCAGCCGTACTAGTTTATCCTACGAGCAGTACTTC	CASSRTSLSYEQYF
.	TRBV5-5	many	TRBJ2-1	TGTGCCAGCAGCTTGGCCTTAATTTCCTCCTACAATGAGCAGTTCTTC	CASSLALISSYNEQFF
.	TRBV5-1	many	TRBJ1-5	TGCGCCGCAGCACGTGGGGAGGGGAAAAAGCCCCAGCATTTT	CAAARGEGKKPQHF
TRBD1	TRBV6-6	medium-sized	TRBJ1-5	TGTGCCAGCAGGCGGGACAGAAGCAATCAGCCCCAGCATTTT	CASRRDRSNQPQHF
.	TRBV5-1	many	TRBJ1-5	TGCGCCAGCAGCTTGATTCCAGGGGTCGGCCAGCCCCAGCATTTT	CASSLIPGVGQPQHF
.	TRBV6-1	many	TRBJ2-5	TGTGCCAGCAGCCTCCAAGAGACCCAGTACTTC	CASSLQETQYF
TRBD2	TRBV6-1	many	TRBJ2-5	TGTGCCAGCAGCGCGCTAGCGGGAATGGAGACCCAGTACTTC	CASSALAGMETQYF
TRBD2	TRBV7-2	many	TRBJ2-5	TGTGCCAGCAGCTTAGCGACTAGCGGGGTTTCTCGAGAGACCCAGTACTTC	CASSLATSGVSRETQYF
.	TRBV19	few	TRBJ2-1	TGTGCCAGTAGTACCTTATCCTACAATGAGCAGTTCTTC	CASSTLSYNEQFF
TRBD1	TRBV18	many	TRBJ2-7	TGTGCCAGCTCAGAGACAGGGAACTACGAGCAGTACTTC	CASSETGNYEQYF
.	TRBV4-1	many	TRBJ1-1	TGCGCCAGCAGCGGCCAACCGGGGGGCGGCACTGAAGCTTTCTTT	CASSGQPGGGTEAFF
TRBD2	TRBV5-4	few	TRBJ2-7	TGTGCCAGCAGCCCCGGGACTAGCCTGGGGGAGCAGTACTTC	CASSPGTSLGEQYF
.	TRBV6-1	.	TRBJ1-2	TGTGCCAGCAGTGAATTAAGGGCAGGGGATGCTGGCTACACCTTC	CASSELRAGDAGYTF
.	TRBV12-3/TRBV12-4	many	TRBJ2-7	TGTGCCAGCAGTTCGGGAGAGGGGGAACCCTACGAGCAGTACTTC	CASSSGEGEPYEQYF
.	TRBV14	many	TRBJ2-1	TGTGCCAGCAGGTCCGGGACAAAGAACAATGAGCAGTTCTTC	CASRSGTKNNEQFF
.	TRBV7-9	many	TRBJ1-2	TGTGCCAGCAGCTCCGGGGGCCTCTATGGCTACACCTTC	CASSSGGLYGYTF
.	TRBV5-1	many	TRBJ1-1	TGCGCCAGCAGCTGGACACAGGGAGGAGTCTCTGAAGCTTTCTTT	CASSWTQGGVSEAFF
.	TRBV6-5	many	TRBJ2-1	TGTGCCAGCAGTTACGACGGGAACAATGAGCAGTTCTTC	CASSYDGNNEQFF
TRBD1	TRBV5-1	many	TRBJ2-7	TGCGCCAGCAGCTCGAATCCCGGGACAGAAAGCTACGAGCAGTACTTC	CASSSNPGTESYEQYF